These 23 T cell receptor beta chains were sequenced from one sample in a study of shared clonotypes between healthy human individuals. Libraries were prepared by immunoSEQ multiplex PCR; TCRdb keeps only in-frame clonotypes and omits some of them. This sample has 490,000 or so clones, with roughly 85% found just once. The sample taken for sequencing was PBMCs. These receptors originate from a middle-aged woman in good health. Some clones in this sample may be carry-over from other donors' samples.

The rearrangement uses TRBV27 and TRBJ1-4, with unresolved D. The V gene's germline CDR1 is MNHEY and CDR2 SMNVEV (reference sequence). Trimming stripped 6 bases from V and 5 bases from J, with 16 bases between. This CDR3 spans 15 amino acids. This chain's CDR3 is CASSRRSAINEKLFF. As DNA, the CDR3 is TGTGCCAGCAGCCGCAGGAGTGCAATAAATGAAAAACTGTTTTTT.

J is TRBJ2-7 and V is TRBV30; TRBD2 matches 11 bases. Germline V gives CDR1 GTSNPN, CDR2 SVGIG (reference sequence). This CDR3 region has 13 residues. The junction had 3 bases not matched to a gene; V was cut back by 5 bases and J by 3 bases. Here the CDR3 reads CAWASGRNYEQYF. The DNA of the CDR3 is TGTGCCTGGGCTAGCGGGAGGAACTACGAGCAGTACTTC. Combining the CDR3 with reference TRBV30 and TRBJ2-7 gives the whole variable domain SQTIHQWPATLVQPVGSPLSLECTVEGTSNPNLYWYRQAAGRGLQLLFYSVGIGQISSEVPQNLSASRPQDRQFILSSKKLLLSDSGFYLCAWASGRNYEQYFGPGTRLTVT.

The rearrangement uses TRBV19 and TRBJ2-1; D might be TRBD1 (8 bases). Trimming removed 6 bases at V and 5 bases at J, with 14 bases between. The CDR3 has 14 amino acids. In germline, CDR1 is LNHDA, CDR2 SQIVND (reference sequence). CDR3 protein: CASRRQGRDNEQFF. CDR3 bases: TGTGCCAGTAGGAGACAGGGGAGGGACAATGAGCAGTTCTTC.

The chain uses TRBV10-2 and TRBJ2-1; D is unclear. CDR1 is WSHSY, CDR2 SAAADI, per germline. The CDR3 sequence is 13 residues long. Between the trimmed V and J ends, which lost 3 bases and 3 bases, there was a span of 6 bases. The CDR3 nucleotides are TGCGCCAGCAGTGAATCCCTCTACAATGAGCAGTTCTTC. This codes for CASSESLYNEQFF.

This clone was seen at least ten times. The V and J genes are TRBV18 and TRBJ2-5, with TRBD1 matching over 10 bases. CDR1 is KGHSH, CDR2 LQKENI, per germline. The CDR3 is made up of 17 amino acids. V lost 3 bases, J lost 1 base, and 8 bases stayed unmatched. This CDR3 reads CASSPQGRQGAQETQYF. For the CDR3, the DNA is TGTGCCAGCTCACCCCAGGGAAGACAGGGGGCCCAAGAGACCCAGTACTTC.

The chain links TRBV11-3 to TRBJ1-1, with D tentatively TRBD1 (6 bases). The CDR3 consists of 14 residues. V was cut by 7 bases and J by 0 bases, with 12 bases left in between. The germline CDR1 and CDR2 sequences are SGHNT and YENEEA. CDR3 nucleotides: TGTGCCAGCACCACGGGACACCTGAACACTGAAGCTTTCTTT. Protein: CASTTGHLNTEAFF. Full variable domain (missing parts from reference TRBV11-3 and TRBJ1-1): EAGVVQSPRYKIIEKKQPVAFWCNPISGHNTLYWYLQNLGQGPELLIRYENEEAVDDSQLPKDRFSAERLKGVDSTLKIQPAELGDSAVYLCASTTGHLNTEAFFGQGTRLTVV.

The count of this clone is one. The identical CDR3 is also encoded by other nucleotide sequences in the sample. V usage is TRBV28 and J usage is TRBJ2-3; no firm D call. V gave up 4 bases and J gave up 4 bases, with 6 bases separating them. This CDR3 contains 12 residues. Germline V gene lookup returns CDR1 MDHEN and CDR2 SYDVKM. In DNA form, the CDR3 reads TGTGCCAGCAGTTCACCGGCAGATACGCAGTATTTT. Translated: CASSSPADTQYF.

The rearrangement joins TRBV30 to TRBJ2-1; D gene unclear. The germline V gene has CDR1 GTSNPN and CDR2 SVGIG (reference sequence). The V end was cut by 2 bases, the J end by 5 bases, with 10 bases between. The CDR3 extends over 13 amino acids. CDR3 in DNA: TGTGCCTGGAGTACCGGTATTGACAATGAGCAGTTCTTC. Translating gives CAWSTGIDNEQFF.

This clone was recorded a few times. The V gene is TRBV19, the J gene TRBJ1-1; D might be TRBD1 (5 bases). The CDR3 is 14 residues long. V was shortened by 5 bases and J by 3 bases, with 13 bases between the two germline ends. CDR1 is LNHDA, CDR2 SQIVND, per germline (reference sequence). CDR3: CASSRRVSDTEAFF. The CDR3 DNA is TGTGCCAGTAGTCGCAGGGTTTCCGACACTGAAGCTTTCTTT.

In regard to this clone: A much larger clone lies a single base off, so this may be a read error. This same CDR3 is encoded by further DNA sequences in the sample. The V gene is TRBV7-2, the J gene TRBJ2-5; D gene ambiguous. There are 14 residues in the CDR3. Germline lookup yields CDR1 SGHTA and CDR2 FQGNSA. V lost 5 bases, J lost 5 bases, and 15 bases lay in between. In DNA, the CDR3 is TGTGCCAGCAGCCCACCAGGTGTCCAGGAGACCCAGTACTTC. This gives the protein CASSPPGVQETQYF.

This clone was observed once. V is TRBV28 and J is TRBJ2-7; D is possibly TRBD1 or TRBD2 (5 bases each). Trimming took 5 bases from V and 1 from J, leaving 15 bases between them. CDR1 and CDR2 (germline): MDHEN, SYDVKM. The CDR3 covers 15 residues. The CDR3 DNA reads as TGTGCCAGCAGTAATTCGGGGAAGGGGTCCTACGAGCAGTACTTC. It translates to CASSNSGKGSYEQYF.

The chain couples TRBV6-6 to TRBJ2-6; D not resolved. Germline CDR1 reads MNHNY; CDR2 reads SVGAGI (reference sequence). CDR3 length: 13 amino acids. V lost 8 bases and J lost 0, with 5 bases in between. The CDR3 region is CASWSSGANVLTF. CDR3 sequence (DNA): TGTGCCAGCTGGAGCTCTGGGGCCAACGTCCTGACTTTC.

This clone was observed a handful of times. This rearrangement joins TRBV9 to TRBJ2-5; the D is unclear. Germline V gene data show CDR1 as SGDLS and CDR2 as YYNGEE. The ends were cut back, 0 bases at V and 5 bases at J, with 11 bases in the middle. CDR3 size: 14 residues. The CDR3 DNA reads TGTGCCAGCAGCGTAGAGGGTCACGGGGAGACCCAGTACTTC. As protein: CASSVEGHGETQYF.

V gene TRBV10-3 combines with J gene TRBJ2-1; TRBD1 agrees at 7 bases. The CDR3 is 15 residues long. The V and J ends lost 4 bases and 2 bases, in that order; junction bases with no gene match: 5. Germline CDR1 ENHRY, CDR2 SYGVKD. This CDR3 is CAISVDRAAYNEQFF. The CDR3 nucleotides read TGTGCCATCAGTGTTGACAGGGCGGCCTACAATGAGCAGTTCTTC.

V usage is TRBV7-9 and J usage is TRBJ2-7; D unclear. This CDR3 spans 14 amino acids. Trimming cost V 5 bases and J 0 bases, with 11 bases left between them. Germline CDR1 is SEHNR and CDR2 is FQNEAQ (reference sequence). The CDR3 sequence: CASSLAGDSYEQYF. DNA for the CDR3: TGTGCCAGCAGCCTTGCTGGGGACTCCTACGAGCAGTACTTC. The full variable domain, rest sourced from reference TRBV7-9 and TRBJ2-7, is DTGVSQNPRHKITKRGQNVTFRCDPISEHNRLYWYRQTLGQGPEFLTYFQNEAQLEKSRLLSDRFSAERPKGSFSTLEIQRTEQGDSAMYLCASSLAGDSYEQYFGPGTRLTVT.

The chain has TRBV2 and TRBJ1-4; 7 nucleotides agree with TRBD1. In germline, CDR1 is SNHLY, CDR2 FYNNEI. V was pared by 6 bases and J by 3 bases, with 4 bases of the junction left unmatched. This CDR3 is 14 amino acids long. DNA for the CDR3: TGTGCCAGCAGCCCCGGGACAGCTAATGAAAAACTGTTTTTT. Translated, it gives CASSPGTANEKLFF.

The chain joins TRBV6-5 to TRBJ1-3; D is undetermined. CDR1 is MNHEY and CDR2 is SVGAGI in the germline V gene. The CDR3 consists of 16 residues. Trimming pared 2 bases from V and 1 base from J, leaving 12 bases between. CDR3 sequence: CASSYNQDGSGNTIYF. CDR3 coding DNA: TGTGCCAGCAGTTACAATCAGGATGGATCTGGAAACACCATATATTTT.

The chain has TRBV5-1 and TRBJ2-3, with 7 bases matching TRBD1. The CDR3 consists of 15 residues. Germline V gene data show CDR1 as SGHRS and CDR2 as YFSETQ. The trim removed 4 bases at V and 6 bases at J, leaving 11 bases unmatched. The CDR3 spells CASSPQGQSADTQYF. The DNA for the CDR3 is TGCGCCAGCAGCCCCCAGGGACAGTCCGCGGATACGCAGTATTTT.

The chain has TRBV5-1 and TRBJ2-3, with 7 bases identical to TRBD2. The germline gives CDR1 SGHRS, CDR2 YFSETQ. The CDR3 contains 16 residues. The V gene end was trimmed by 3 bases and the J gene end by 6 bases; junction bases not matched to a gene: 13. The CDR3 sequence: CASSWAFAGDWDTQYF. The CDR3 DNA reads TGCGCCAGCAGCTGGGCTTTTGCGGGAGATTGGGATACGCAGTATTTT.

This chain joins TRBV11-1 and TRBJ2-3; D not certain. V was shortened by 5 bases and J by 5 bases, with 26 bases between the two germline ends. The germline gives CDR1 SGHAT, CDR2 FQDESV (reference sequence). The CDR3 length is 18 residues. CDR3: CASSPGWLDGIYLDTQYF. The CDR3 DNA reads TGTGCCAGCAGCCCCGGCTGGCTGGACGGAATTTACTTAGATACGCAGTATTTT.

V usage is TRBV5-1 and J usage is TRBJ2-2; no clear D. This CDR3 spans 15 amino acids. The ends were cut back, 0 bases at V and 6 bases at J, with 12 bases in the middle. Germline-derived CDR1 and CDR2 are SGHRS and YFSETQ. CDR3 residues: CASSLVAAGSGELFF. CDR3 DNA sequence: TGCGCCAGCAGCTTGGTGGCCGCCGGGTCCGGGGAGCTGTTTTTT.

The rearrangement links TRBV7-9 to TRBJ2-7; TRBD1 agrees at 9 bases. This CDR3 comprises 14 residues. The germline gives CDR1 SEHNR, CDR2 FQNEAQ (reference sequence). The ends lost 6 bases at V and 3 bases at J; junction bases unmatched: 6. CDR3 region: CASSSNRGLYEQYF. In DNA form, the CDR3 reads TGTGCCAGCAGTTCTAACAGGGGGCTCTACGAGCAGTACTTC.

J is TRBJ2-5 and V is TRBV18; maybe TRBD2 (5 bases). The CDR3 has 14 amino acids. Germline V gives CDR1 KGHSH, CDR2 LQKENI. V lost 2 bases and J 2 bases, leaving 9 bases between the germline ends. CDR3 sequence reads: CASSPAGVQETQYF. The CDR3 DNA is TGTGCCAGCTCACCAGCCGGGGTACAAGAGACCCAGTACTTC.